A selection of T cell receptor beta chains follows, all from one sample in a study of cytomegalovirus exposure and HLA in healthy donors. Generated by immunoSEQ multiplex PCR, the TCRdb table keeps only in-frame clones and is missing some. This sample yields 71,000 or so clones, of which approximately 93% are seen a single time; more than 2% belongs to the top ten. Sequences were obtained from PBMCs. Receptors originate from a woman younger than 35 in good health and CMV-seronegative. Each CDR3 is given with its conserved first and last residue. A D gene is named only where the DNA matches it firmly.

TRBV2	TRBJ2-1	TRBD2	CASSEARGGAYNEQFF	TGTGCCAGCAGTGAAGCGCGGGGGGGCGCTTACAATGAGCAGTTCTTC
TRBV18	TRBJ2-1	NA	CASSPNLGHSNEQFF	TGTGCCAGCTCACCCAACTTGGGACATTCCAATGAGCAGTTCTTC
TRBV5-6	TRBJ1-1	NA	CASSLNPQGKEWTEAFF	TGTGCCAGCAGCTTGAATCCGCAGGGAAAGGAGTGGACTGAAGCTTTCTTT
TRBV5-4	TRBJ2-3	TRBD1	CASSFQGAIDTQYF	TGTGCCAGCAGCTTTCAGGGGGCAATAGATACGCAGTATTTT
TRBV6-4	TRBJ1-5	TRBD1	CASSDGTGGQPQHF	TGTGCCAGCAGTGACGGGACAGGGGGCCAGCCCCAGCATTTT
TRBV30	TRBJ1-4	NA	CAWAIPATNEKLFF	TGTGCCTGGGCGATCCCTGCAACTAATGAAAAACTGTTTTTT
TRBV6-1	TRBJ1-1	TRBD1	CASTGGVEAFF	TGTGCCAGCACAGGGGGCGTTGAAGCTTTCTTT
TRBV5-1	TRBJ2-1	TRBD2	CASSVTSGSYEQFF	TGCGCCAGCAGCGTAACTAGCGGGAGTTATGAGCAGTTCTTC
TRBV5-6	TRBJ1-5	NA	CASSVVGGGQPQHF	TGTGCCAGCAGCGTGGTGGGTGGCGGTCAGCCCCAGCATTTT
TRBV29-1	TRBJ1-1	NA	CSVEFLESAFF	TGCAGCGTTGAATTTTTGGAGTCAGCTTTCTTT
TRBV10-3	TRBJ2-3	NA	CAVARDKSTDTQYF	TGTGCCGTCGCCAGGGACAAATCCACAGATACGCAGTATTTT
TRBV7-9	TRBJ2-1	NA	CASSPRLGIYEQFF	TGTGCCAGCAGCCCCCGACTAGGGATCTATGAGCAGTTCTTC
TRBV5-1	TRBJ1-2	NA	CASSLGETTGYTF	TGCGCCAGCAGCTTGGGGGAGACCACCGGCTACACCTTC
TRBV4-3	TRBJ2-1	NA	CASSQDRGPYNEQFF	TGCGCCAGCAGCCAAGACAGGGGACCCTACAATGAGCAGTTCTTC
TRBV7-9	TRBJ1-1	TRBD1	CASSLPRDSANTEAFF	TGTGCCAGCAGCTTACCTCGGGACAGCGCTAACACTGAAGCTTTCTTT
TRBV19	TRBJ2-7	TRBD1	CASSQGTGQYEQYF	TGTGCCAGTAGTCAGGGGACAGGGCAATACGAGCAGTACTTC